This TCR beta chain was captured in a study of blood T cell repertoires in COVID-19. In the study overall: T cells, B-cell-depleted T cells, or PBMCs supplied cDNA or gDNA.

This CDR3 contains 15 residues. The trim removed 4 bases at V and 1 base at J, leaving 1 base unmatched. The germline CDR1 and CDR2 sequences are LGHDT and YNNKEL (reference sequence). This clone was observed once. Per the authors' pipeline: Nucleated cell number was recorded as an estimate derived from reference gene primer amplification. Sequenced by immunoSEQ multiplex PCR; TCRdb stores in-frame clones only, minus some. That table furnishes V, J and clone size, whereas the DNA furnished D and trimming. Among some 150,000 clones, around 81% were seen once, and the ten largest hold approximately 2.7%.

This chain uses TRBV3-1 (or the pseudogene TRBV3-2) with TRBJ2-3; 11 bases align to TRBD2. The TCR originated in a woman aged 35 to 49 with active or convalescent COVID-19. The specimen was peripheral blood. The CDR3 spells CASSLLAGGTDTQYF. The CDR3 DNA is TGTGCCAGCAGCCTACTAGCGGGGGGCACAGATACGCAGTATTTT.